What follows are 15 T cell receptor beta chains derived from one specimen sequenced in a study of blood T cell repertoires in COVID-19. Produced via immunoSEQ multiplex PCR; TCRdb's table is partial and in-frame only. Here the sample spans over 150,000 clones, under 85% being singletons. The sequencing input was peripheral blood. Receptors originate from a man aged 60 to 75 with COVID-19, enrolled during active disease.

The CDR3 reads CASSLGSGGTNYGYTF. CDR3 DNA: TGCGCCAGCAGCTTGGGGAGCGGGGGGACTAACTATGGCTACACCTTC. The rearrangement links TRBV5-1 to TRBJ1-2, with D possibly being TRBD1 (5 bases). From germline, CDR1 is SGHRS and CDR2 YFSETQ. V was pared by 0 bases and J by 0 bases, with 12 bases between. The CDR3 covers 16 residues. Drawing the rest from reference TRBV5-1 and TRBJ1-2, the complete variable domain is KAGVTQTPRYLIKTRGQQVTLSCSPISGHRSVSWYQQTPGQGLQFLFEYFSETQRNKGNFPGRFSGRQFSNSRSEMNVSTLELGDSALYLCASSLGSGGTNYGYTFGSGTRLTVV.

This chain uses TRBV19 with TRBJ1-3, with no clear D. Germline CDR1 is LNHDA and CDR2 is SQIVND (reference sequence). The CDR3 covers 13 residues. V gave up 8 bases and J gave up 3 bases, with 11 bases separating them. This CDR3 is CASGRTGGNTIYF. CDR3 bases: TGTGCCAGTGGGAGGACCGGTGGAAACACCATATATTTT.

This clone was seen a few times. The chain links TRBV29-1 to TRBJ1-1; D unclear. V was trimmed by 3 bases and J by 1 base, leaving 9 bases between them. Looked up from germline, CDR1 is SQVTM and CDR2 is ANQGSEA. This CDR3 is 13 amino acids long. CDR3 amino acids: CSVDPRKNTEAFF. The DNA for the CDR3 is TGCAGCGTTGATCCCAGGAAGAACACTGAAGCTTTCTTT.

This chain uses TRBV20-1 with TRBJ1-5, with no clear D. The germline V gene has CDR1 DFQATT and CDR2 SNEGSKA (reference sequence). The CDR3 has 9 residues. V was shortened by 5 bases and J by 9 bases, with 5 bases between the two germline ends. The CDR3 nucleotides are TGCAGTGCTGGGCGGCCCCAGCATTTT. Its protein is CSAGRPQHF.

The V call is TRBV5-4, the J call TRBJ2-2; D unresolved. Between the trimmed V and J ends, which lost 0 bases and 6 bases, there was a span of 6 bases. The CDR3 sequence is 13 residues long. Germline loops: CDR1 SGHNT, CDR2 YYREEE (reference sequence). The CDR3 DNA is TGTGCCAGCAGCTTGGGCAGATCCGGGGAGCTGTTTTTT. It specifies CASSLGRSGELFF.

The chain links TRBV24-1 to TRBJ1-5; TRBD1 agrees at 7 bases. The CDR3 consists of 15 residues. CDR1 and CDR2 (germline): KGHDR, SFDVKD. V shed 2 bases and J 6 bases; nucleotides not matched to a gene: 6. The chain's CDR3 is CATSDSTGLLQPQHF. For the CDR3, the DNA is TGTGCCACCAGTGATTCGACAGGGCTTCTTCAGCCCCAGCATTTT.

This rearrangement joins TRBV6-5 to TRBJ1-5; D gene unclear. The CDR3 contains 15 residues. Germline V CDR1 and CDR2: MNHEY, SVGAGI. V was pared by 6 bases and J by 6 bases, with 18 bases between. CDR3 nucleotide sequence: TGTGCCAGCAGACGAAAAACGGCGGATGGTCAGCCCCAGCATTTT. This encodes CASRRKTADGQPQHF.

This clone showed up just once. The CDR3, as DNA: TGCGCCAGCAGCTTCCAGGCTCTAACTAATGAAAAACTGTTTTTT. This gives the protein CASSFQALTNEKLFF. The genes are TRBV5-1 and TRBJ1-4; D gene uncertain. The V end lost 2 bases, the J end lost 1 base, and 9 bases lay between the germline ends. Germline V CDR1 and CDR2: SGHRS, YFSETQ. The CDR3 sequence is 15 residues long.

The chain links TRBV7-9 to TRBJ1-1, with D tentatively TRBD1 (5 bases). The CDR3 covers 17 residues. V gave up 5 bases and J gave up 0 bases, with 19 bases separating them. Per germline, CDR1 SEHNR and CDR2 FQNEAQ (reference sequence). The CDR3 spells CASSAGPGVGVNTEAFF. In DNA form, the CDR3 reads TGTGCCAGCAGCGCCGGTCCGGGGGTTGGGGTGAACACTGAAGCTTTCTTT.

The V and J genes are TRBV6-1 and TRBJ1-2; 7 bases align to TRBD1. Germline values: CDR1 MNHNS, CDR2 SASEGT. The V segment lost 3 bases and the J segment 3 bases; nucleotides outside the gene matches: 4. The CDR3 contains 14 residues. CDR3 sequence: CASSDRGYDYGYTF. The CDR3 bases are TGTGCCAGCAGTGACAGGGGGTATGACTATGGCTACACCTTC.

The chain has TRBV18 and TRBJ1-2; D not certain. The V and J ends lost 3 bases and 4 bases respectively, with 6 bases between them. Germline V CDR1 and CDR2: KGHSH, LQKENI. This CDR3 region has 12 residues. Here the CDR3 DNA reads TGTGCCAGCTCACCCGGGAGCTATGGCTACACCTTC. Residues: CASSPGSYGYTF.

The rearrangement joins TRBV7-2 to TRBJ2-2, with TRBD1 matching over 7 bases. CDR1 and CDR2 (germline): SGHTA, FQGNSA. CDR3 length: 14 amino acids. The ends lost 3 bases at V and 4 bases at J; junction bases unmatched: 2. The CDR3 protein is CASSLTGTTGELFF. The CDR3 nucleotides read TGTGCCAGCAGCTTGACAGGGACCACCGGGGAGCTGTTTTTT.

The CDR3 bases are TGTGCCAGTACCCTGAAGTCAGGGCCTGGAGTGAACACTGAAGCTTTCTTT. Amino acid sequence: CASTLKSGPGVNTEAFF. J is TRBJ1-1 and V is TRBV19, with D maybe TRBD1 (5 bases). Between the trimmed V and J ends, which lost 7 bases and 0 bases, there was a span of 21 bases. Germline V CDR1 and CDR2: LNHDA, SQIVND (reference sequence). The CDR3 extends over 17 amino acids. Combining the CDR3 with reference TRBV19 and TRBJ1-1 gives the whole variable domain DGGITQSPKYLFRKEGQNVTLSCEQNLNHDAMYWYRQDPGQGLRLIYYSQIVNDFQKGDIAEGYSVSREKKESFPLTVTSAQKNPTAFYLCASTLKSGPGVNTEAFFGQGTRLTVV.

The CDR3 loop is CAWRTAGGETQYF. The CDR3 DNA reads as TGTGCCTGGAGAACAGCGGGAGGTGAGACCCAGTACTTC. The chain uses TRBV30 and TRBJ2-5, with TRBD2 identical over 9 bases. The CDR3 has 13 residues. The germline gives CDR1 GTSNPN, CDR2 SVGIG (reference sequence). Germline trimming cut 3 bases from V and 5 bases from J; bases unmatched to any gene: 4.

The chain links TRBV24-1 to TRBJ2-3; D is uncertain. CDR1 and CDR2 (germline): KGHDR, SFDVKD. There are 11 residues in the CDR3. Trimming left V 5 bases short and J 4 bases short, with 3 bases between. This CDR3 is CATSASDTQYF. CDR3 DNA sequence: TGTGCCACCAGTGCCTCAGATACGCAGTATTTT.